The 3 T cell receptor beta chains presented below share a single source sample, sequenced in a study of T cells in Graves' hyperthyroidism and ophthalmopathy. From RNA transcripts, TCR beta CDR3 regions were amplified. A set of HTBI primers served as the primers for a first-round RT-PCR of the TCR CDR3. TCRdb itself ran the multiplex PCR reads through MiXCR, one entry per CDR3 protein. In the table there are 330,000 or so distinct CDR3 sequences, about a sixth of which are singletons. The sequenced sample consisted of blood. Receptors originate from a woman aged 40-49 years with Graves' ophthalmopathy.

This clonotype came up many times. The J gene is TRBJ2-7, the V gene TRBV4-1, with 7 bases that match TRBD1. The CDR3 has 14 residues. The germline V gene encodes CDR1 MGHRA and CDR2 YSYEKL. V shed 8 bases and J 0 bases; nucleotides not matched to a gene: 7. CDR3 nucleotides: TGCGCCAGCTCGTTGGACAGGCTCTCCTACGAGCAGTACTTC. This gives the protein CASSLDRLSYEQYF.

This clonotype was counted many times. V is TRBV6-4 and J is TRBJ2-7; 9 bases map to TRBD1. V was pared by 7 bases and J by 1 base, with 14 bases of the junction left unmatched. This CDR3 has 17 residues. Looked up from germline, CDR1 is MRHNA and CDR2 is SNTAGT. CDR3 nucleotide sequence: TGTGCCAGCACCAAAAAAACCAGGACAGGGGCATCCTACGAGCAGTACTTC. Residues: CASTKKTRTGASYEQYF.

This clonotype was picked up a small number of times. The rearrangement uses TRBV28 and TRBJ1-6; a possible D gene is TRBD1 (6 bases). Per germline, CDR1 MDHEN and CDR2 SYDVKM. CDR3 length equals 16 residues. Trimming removed 2 bases from V and 8 bases from J, with 16 bases in between. DNA for the CDR3: TGTGCCAGCAGTTTACCAGGGGACCCCAGATATTCACCCCTCCACTTT. Translating it yields CASSLPGDPRYSPLHF.